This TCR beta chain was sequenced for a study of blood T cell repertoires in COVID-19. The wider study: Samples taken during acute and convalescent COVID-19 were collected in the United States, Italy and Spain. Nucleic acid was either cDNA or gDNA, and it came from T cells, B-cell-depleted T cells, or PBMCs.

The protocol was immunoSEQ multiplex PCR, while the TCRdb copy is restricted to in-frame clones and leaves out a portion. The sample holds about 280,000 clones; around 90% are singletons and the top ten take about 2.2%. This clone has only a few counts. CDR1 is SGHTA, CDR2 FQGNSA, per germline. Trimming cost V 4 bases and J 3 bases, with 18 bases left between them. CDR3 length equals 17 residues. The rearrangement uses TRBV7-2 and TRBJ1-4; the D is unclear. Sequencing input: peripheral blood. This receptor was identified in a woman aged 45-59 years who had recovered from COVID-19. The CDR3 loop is CASSSSPQRRPNEKLFF. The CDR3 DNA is TGTGCCAGCAGCTCCAGCCCACAGCGGAGGCCTAATGAAAAACTGTTTTTT.